The 10 T cell receptor beta chains in this list originate from one sample, sequenced in a study of T cell responses to AZD1222 COVID-19 vaccine. Sequenced by immunoSEQ multiplex PCR; TCRdb stores in-frame clones only, minus some. The sample lists 200,000 to 250,000 clones; about 92% were seen once. The sample was peripheral blood, taken on day 0 of MenACWY control vaccination. All receptors come from an adult in good health.

This sequence joins TRBV5-4 and TRBJ2-1, with no clear D. With 0 bases removed from V and 4 bases from J, the gap between germline ends came to 5 bases. The CDR3 extends over 13 amino acids. Germline CDR1 is SGHNT and CDR2 is YYREEE (reference sequence). As DNA, the CDR3 is TGTGCCAGCAGCTTGGGGAGTTACAATGAGCAGTTCTTC. This translates into CASSLGSYNEQFF.

A single count supports this clone. The rearrangement joins TRBV6-5 to TRBJ1-1, with D possibly being TRBD1 (6 bases). This CDR3 contains 13 residues. Trimming removed 6 bases at V and 6 bases at J, with 14 bases between. Germline V gene sequence: CDR1 MNHEY, CDR2 SVGAGI. This CDR3 is CASRVGQAPEAFF. The CDR3 nucleotides read TGTGCCAGCAGGGTGGGACAAGCCCCTGAAGCTTTCTTT.

This chain connects TRBV18 to TRBJ1-1; 8 nucleotides agree with TRBD1. The germline V gene has CDR1 KGHSH and CDR2 LQKENI. V trimming: 3 bases; J trimming: 5 bases; junction bases outside the gene matches: 5. The CDR3 totals 14 residues. CDR3 sequence (DNA): TGTGCCAGCTCACCCAGGACAGGGAAGACTGAAGCTTTCTTT. Protein: CASSPRTGKTEAFF.

This chain connects TRBV19 to TRBJ1-2; 8 nucleotides agree with TRBD1. The ends lost 1 base at V and 7 bases at J; junction bases unmatched: 11. This CDR3 is built from 16 residues. CDR1 is LNHDA and CDR2 is SQIVND in the germline V gene (reference sequence). The CDR3 nucleotides are TGTGCCAGTAGTATAGGACTTGCGACAGGGGATCGTGGCTACACCTTC. It yields the protein CASSIGLATGDRGYTF.

The chain employs TRBV7-2 and TRBJ1-2, with TRBD1 identical over 7 bases. V lost 5 bases and J lost 0; bases outside the gene matches: 6. The CDR3 loop spans 15 amino acids. Germline V gene sequence: CDR1 SGHTA, CDR2 FQGNSA. Written as DNA, the CDR3 is TGTGCCAGCAGCGCCGGGACAGCAACTAACTATGGCTACACCTTC. It codes for CASSAGTATNYGYTF.

This clone was observed once. The chain links TRBV2 to TRBJ1-6; D is ambiguous. CDR3 length equals 13 residues. The V gene's germline CDR1 is SNHLY and CDR2 FYNNEI. V was cut by 7 bases and J by 6 bases, with 10 bases left in between. CDR3 sequence reads: CASNGKFNSPLHF. As DNA, the CDR3 is TGTGCCAGCAACGGGAAATTTAATTCACCCCTCCACTTT.

The chain is built from TRBV7-9 and TRBJ2-1; D gene uncertain. CDR3 length equals 15 residues. The germline V gene has CDR1 SEHNR and CDR2 FQNEAQ (reference sequence). V was trimmed by 0 bases and J by 2 bases, leaving 8 bases between them. The CDR3, as DNA: TGTGCCAGCAGCTTAGCCCGAATAACCTACAATGAGCAGTTCTTC. Protein: CASSLARITYNEQFF.

This clone appeared a single time. The chain joins TRBV6-5 to TRBJ1-5; no clear D. The V end was cut by 8 bases, the J end by 3 bases, with 11 bases between. CDR1 and CDR2 (germline): MNHEY, SVGAGI. The CDR3 loop spans 13 amino acids. CDR3 in DNA: TGTGCCAGCGGCTTTAGGATCAATCAGCCCCAGCATTTT. This gives the protein CASGFRINQPQHF.

J is TRBJ1-1 and V is TRBV19, with 7 positions matching TRBD1. After removal of 9 bases from V and 1 base from J, the junction contained 14 bases not matched to a gene. This CDR3 is built from 16 residues. The germline V gene has CDR1 LNHDA and CDR2 SQIVND (reference sequence). The CDR3 is CASRSGTVKGNTEAFF. For the CDR3, the DNA is TGTGCCAGCCGATCCGGGACAGTTAAGGGGAACACTGAAGCTTTCTTT.

For this clone: The same CDR3 is also encoded by other DNA sequences in this sample. The V call is TRBV6-5, the J call TRBJ1-2; 8 bases map to TRBD1. The germline gives CDR1 MNHEY, CDR2 SVGAGI. The CDR3 contains 13 residues. V was pared by 6 bases and J by 4 bases, with 4 bases of the junction left unmatched. The CDR3 region is CASSRTGLYGYTF. In DNA form, the CDR3 reads TGTGCCAGCAGCCGGACAGGGCTCTATGGCTACACCTTC.